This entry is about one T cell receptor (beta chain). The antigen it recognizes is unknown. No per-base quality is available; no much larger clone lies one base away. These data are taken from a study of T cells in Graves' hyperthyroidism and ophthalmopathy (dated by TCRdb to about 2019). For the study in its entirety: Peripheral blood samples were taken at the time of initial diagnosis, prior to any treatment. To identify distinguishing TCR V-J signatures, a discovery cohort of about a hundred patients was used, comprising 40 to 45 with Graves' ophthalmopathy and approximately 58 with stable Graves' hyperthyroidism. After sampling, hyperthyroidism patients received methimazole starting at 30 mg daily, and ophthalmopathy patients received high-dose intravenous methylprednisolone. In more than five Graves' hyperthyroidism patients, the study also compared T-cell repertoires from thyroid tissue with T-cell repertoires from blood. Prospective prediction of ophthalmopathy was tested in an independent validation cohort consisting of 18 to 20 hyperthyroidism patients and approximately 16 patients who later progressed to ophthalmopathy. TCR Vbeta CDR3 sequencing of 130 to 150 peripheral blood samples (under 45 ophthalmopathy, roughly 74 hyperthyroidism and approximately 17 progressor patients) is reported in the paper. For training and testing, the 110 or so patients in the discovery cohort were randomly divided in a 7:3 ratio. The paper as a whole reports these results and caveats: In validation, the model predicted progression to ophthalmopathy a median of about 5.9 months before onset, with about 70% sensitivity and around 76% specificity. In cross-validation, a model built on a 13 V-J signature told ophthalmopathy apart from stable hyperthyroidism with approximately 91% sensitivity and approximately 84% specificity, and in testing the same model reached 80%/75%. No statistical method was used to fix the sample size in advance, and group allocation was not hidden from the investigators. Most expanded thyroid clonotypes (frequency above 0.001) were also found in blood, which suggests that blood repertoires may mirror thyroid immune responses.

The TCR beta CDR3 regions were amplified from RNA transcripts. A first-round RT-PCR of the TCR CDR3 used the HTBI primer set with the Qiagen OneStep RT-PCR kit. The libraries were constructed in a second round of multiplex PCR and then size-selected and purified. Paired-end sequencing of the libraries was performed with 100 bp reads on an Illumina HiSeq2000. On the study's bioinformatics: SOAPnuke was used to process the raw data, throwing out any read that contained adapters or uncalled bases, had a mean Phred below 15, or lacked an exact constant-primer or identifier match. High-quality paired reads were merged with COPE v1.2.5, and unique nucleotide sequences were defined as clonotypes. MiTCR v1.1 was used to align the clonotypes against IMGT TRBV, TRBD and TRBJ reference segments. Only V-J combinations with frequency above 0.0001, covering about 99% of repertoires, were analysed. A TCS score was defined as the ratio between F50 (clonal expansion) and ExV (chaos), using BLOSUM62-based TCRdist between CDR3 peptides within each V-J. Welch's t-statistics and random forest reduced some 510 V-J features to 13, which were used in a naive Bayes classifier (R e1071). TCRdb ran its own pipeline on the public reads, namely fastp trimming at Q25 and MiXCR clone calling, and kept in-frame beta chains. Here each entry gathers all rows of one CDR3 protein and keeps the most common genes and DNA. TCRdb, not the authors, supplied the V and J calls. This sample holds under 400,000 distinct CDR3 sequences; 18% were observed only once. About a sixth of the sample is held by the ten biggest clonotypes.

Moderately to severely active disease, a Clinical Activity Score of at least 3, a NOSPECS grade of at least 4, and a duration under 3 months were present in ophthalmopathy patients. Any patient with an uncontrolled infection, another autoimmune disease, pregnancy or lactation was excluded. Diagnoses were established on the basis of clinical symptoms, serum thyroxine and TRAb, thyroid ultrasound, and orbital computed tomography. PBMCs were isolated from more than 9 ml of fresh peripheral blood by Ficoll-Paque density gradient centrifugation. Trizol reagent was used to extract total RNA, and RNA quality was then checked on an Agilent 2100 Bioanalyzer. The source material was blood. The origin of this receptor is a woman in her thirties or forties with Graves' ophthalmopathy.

The encoded CDR3 is CASSLDRYRVEQYF. The DNA reads as follows: TGTGCCAGCAGCTTAGATCGTTACAGAGTCGAGCAGTACTTC. This chain is built from TRBV11-2 and TRBJ2-7; the D gene assignment is ambiguous. CDR1 SGHAT and CDR2 FQNNGV are derived from the germline V gene. The cysteine opens and the phenylalanine closes a CDR3 of 14 amino acids. Kept here is only the CDR3 DNA, which spans 42 bases and is read in frame from base 1. V is shortened by 0 bases, J by 6 bases, and the region joining them spans 12 bases.